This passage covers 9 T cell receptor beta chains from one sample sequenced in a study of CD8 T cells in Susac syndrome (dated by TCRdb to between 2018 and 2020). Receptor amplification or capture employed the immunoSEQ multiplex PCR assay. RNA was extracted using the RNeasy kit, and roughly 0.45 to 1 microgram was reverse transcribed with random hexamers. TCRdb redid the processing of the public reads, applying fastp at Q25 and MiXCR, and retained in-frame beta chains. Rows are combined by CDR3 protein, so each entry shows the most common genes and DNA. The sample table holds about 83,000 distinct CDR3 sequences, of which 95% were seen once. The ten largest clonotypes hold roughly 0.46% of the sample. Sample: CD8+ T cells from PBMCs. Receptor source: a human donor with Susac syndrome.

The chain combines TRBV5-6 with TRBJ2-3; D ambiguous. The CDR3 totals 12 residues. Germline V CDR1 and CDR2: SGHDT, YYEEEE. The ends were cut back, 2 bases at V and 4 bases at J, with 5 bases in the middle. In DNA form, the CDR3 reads TGTGCCAGCAGCTTCTACGCAGATACGCAGTATTTT. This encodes CASSFYADTQYF.

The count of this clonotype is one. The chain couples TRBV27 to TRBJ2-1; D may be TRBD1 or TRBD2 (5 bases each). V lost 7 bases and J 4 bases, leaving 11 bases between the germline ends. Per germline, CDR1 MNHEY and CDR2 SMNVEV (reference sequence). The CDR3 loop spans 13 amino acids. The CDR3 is CASTGTEYNEQFF. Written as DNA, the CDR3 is TGTGCCAGCACCGGGACCGAGTACAATGAGCAGTTCTTC.

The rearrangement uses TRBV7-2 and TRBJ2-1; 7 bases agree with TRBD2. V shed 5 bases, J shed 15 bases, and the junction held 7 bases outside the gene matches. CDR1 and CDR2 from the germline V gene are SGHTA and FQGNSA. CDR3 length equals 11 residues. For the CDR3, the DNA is TGTGCCAGCAGCCCCGGACTAGACCTGTTCTTC. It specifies CASSPGLDLFF.

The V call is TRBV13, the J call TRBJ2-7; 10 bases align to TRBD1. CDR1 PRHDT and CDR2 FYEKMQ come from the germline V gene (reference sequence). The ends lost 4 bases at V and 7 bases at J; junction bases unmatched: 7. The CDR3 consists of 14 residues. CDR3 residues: CASSSRDRGLEQYF. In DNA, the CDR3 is TGTGCCAGCAGCTCCCGGGACAGGGGATTGGAGCAGTACTTC.

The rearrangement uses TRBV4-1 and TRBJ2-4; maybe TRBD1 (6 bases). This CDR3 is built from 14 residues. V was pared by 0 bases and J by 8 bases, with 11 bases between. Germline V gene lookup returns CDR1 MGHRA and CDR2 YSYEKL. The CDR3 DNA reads TGCGCCAGCAGCCAAGAGGCGACAGGAGACATTCAGTACTTC. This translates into CASSQEATGDIQYF.

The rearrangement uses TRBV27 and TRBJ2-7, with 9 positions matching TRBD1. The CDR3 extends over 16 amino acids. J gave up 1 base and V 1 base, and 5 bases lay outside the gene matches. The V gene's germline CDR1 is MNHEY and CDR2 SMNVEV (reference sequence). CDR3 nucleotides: TGTGCCAGCAGTTTATGGGGGACAGGGATATCCTACGAGCAGTACTTC. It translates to CASSLWGTGISYEQYF.

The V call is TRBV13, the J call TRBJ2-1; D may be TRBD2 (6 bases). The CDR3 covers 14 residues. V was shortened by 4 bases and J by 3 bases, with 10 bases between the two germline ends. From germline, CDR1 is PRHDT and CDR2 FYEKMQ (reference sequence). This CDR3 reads CASSSRGGYNEQFF. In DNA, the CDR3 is TGTGCCAGCAGCTCACGGGGAGGCTACAATGAGCAGTTCTTC.

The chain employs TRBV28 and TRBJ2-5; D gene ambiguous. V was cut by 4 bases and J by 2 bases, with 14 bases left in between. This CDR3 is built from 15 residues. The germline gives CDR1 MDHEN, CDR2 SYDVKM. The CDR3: CASSYWTENQETQYF. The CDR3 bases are TGTGCCAGCAGTTATTGGACGGAAAATCAAGAGACCCAGTACTTC.

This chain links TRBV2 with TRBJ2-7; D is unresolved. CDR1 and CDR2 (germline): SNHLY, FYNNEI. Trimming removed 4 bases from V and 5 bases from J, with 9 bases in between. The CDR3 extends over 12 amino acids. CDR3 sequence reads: CASSGISHEQYF. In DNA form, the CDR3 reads TGTGCCAGCAGTGGAATATCCCACGAGCAGTACTTC.